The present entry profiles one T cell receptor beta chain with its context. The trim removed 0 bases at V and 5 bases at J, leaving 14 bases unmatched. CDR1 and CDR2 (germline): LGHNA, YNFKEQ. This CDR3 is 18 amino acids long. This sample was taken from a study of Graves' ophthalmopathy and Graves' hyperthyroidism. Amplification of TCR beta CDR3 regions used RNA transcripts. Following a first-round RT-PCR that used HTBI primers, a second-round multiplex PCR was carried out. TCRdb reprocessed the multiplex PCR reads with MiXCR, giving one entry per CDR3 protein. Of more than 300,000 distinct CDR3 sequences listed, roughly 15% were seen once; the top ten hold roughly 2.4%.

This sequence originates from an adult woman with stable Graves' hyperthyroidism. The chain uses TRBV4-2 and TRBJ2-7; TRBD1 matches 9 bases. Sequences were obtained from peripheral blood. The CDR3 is CASSQDLFPGQGGNEQYF. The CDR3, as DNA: TGTGCCAGCAGCCAAGACCTCTTCCCGGGACAGGGAGGCAACGAGCAGTACTTC.